A single sample is the source of the 19 T cell receptor beta chains below, sequenced in a study of CD8+CD57+ T cells in acquired aplastic anemia (dated by TCRdb to between 2017 and 2018). The patients picked for sequencing were ones in whom flow cytometry had shown an expansion of CD8+CD57+ cells. Sequenced on an Illumina HiSeq 2000. Genomic DNA served as template for TCR beta VDJ combination and CDR3 sequence profiling. Starting from the raw public reads, TCRdb applied fastp trimming at Q25, assembled clones with MiXCR and retained in-frame beta chains. For every CDR3 protein sequence, its rows merge into one entry that carries the most common genes and DNA. The sample table shows under 250,000 distinct CDR3 sequences, and 47% are seen once. 6.5% to 10% of the sample belongs to the ten largest clones. Sequenced material: sorted CD4+, CD8+, or CD8+CD57+ T cells (not recorded which) from PBMCs. The source is a human donor with aplastic anemia.

This clonotype appeared once. The chain recombines TRBV7-8 with TRBJ2-7, with D maybe TRBD2 (9 bases). V was trimmed by 0 bases and J by 7 bases, leaving 16 bases between them. In germline, CDR1 is SGHVS, CDR2 FQNEAQ. The CDR3 is made up of 15 amino acids. The CDR3 nucleotides read TGTGCCAGCAGCTTAGCCCAGCGGGGGGACAGGGAGCAGTACTTC. It translates to CASSLAQRGDREQYF.

In its sample, this clonotype was seen many times. The J gene is TRBJ2-3, the V gene TRBV4-1; D gene ambiguous. CDR1 and CDR2 (germline): MGHRA, YSYEKL. V dropped 0 bases and J dropped 5 bases, with 9 bases sitting between them. This CDR3 comprises 14 residues. The DNA for the CDR3 is TGCGCCAGCAGCCAAGATGAAGATGGAGATACGCAGTATTTT. It specifies CASSQDEDGDTQYF.

The chain couples TRBV7-8 to TRBJ2-5; D is unresolved. CDR1 and CDR2 (germline): SGHVS, FQNEAQ. V gave up 5 bases and J gave up 5 bases, with 15 bases separating them. The CDR3 length is 14 residues. CDR3 nucleotides: TGTGCCAGCAGCCCACACACTTGGCTGGAGACCCAGTACTTC. Translation gives CASSPHTWLETQYF.

The rearrangement joins TRBV7-9 to TRBJ2-5; tentative D call: TRBD2 (7 bases). Germline loops: CDR1 SEHNR, CDR2 FQNEAQ (reference sequence). This CDR3 has 16 amino acids. Trimming took 2 bases from V and 4 from J, leaving 17 bases between them. DNA for the CDR3: TGTGCCAGCAGCTTAAACGCGGGGGCTGTGGGAGAGACCCAGTACTTC. Amino acids: CASSLNAGAVGETQYF.

This rearrangement joins TRBV2 to TRBJ2-5, with 7 bases matching TRBD2. The J call is in doubt because the DNA end fits TRBJ2-7 better. CDR3 length: 15 residues. The germline gives CDR1 SNHLY, CDR2 FYNNEI. CDR3 region: CASSEDLAGPYEQYF. CDR3 bases: TGTGCCAGCAGTGAGGATTTAGCGGGCCCCTACGAGCAGTACTTC.

The rearrangement joins TRBV7-2 to TRBJ2-2; TRBD2 aligns across 11 bases. Germline CDR1 reads SGHTA; CDR2 reads FQGNSA. This CDR3 is 16 amino acids long. The V gene end was trimmed by 4 bases and the J gene end by 7 bases; junction bases not matched to a gene: 8. The CDR3: CASSSRSTSGNGELFF. In DNA, the CDR3 is TGTGCCAGCAGCTCCCGATCGACTAGCGGGAACGGGGAGCTGTTTTTT.

Comments on this clonotype: Given a much more abundant clone one base away, this may be a read error. This sequence joins TRBV7-7 and TRBJ2-2; either TRBD1 or TRBD2 may supply D (6 bases each). Germline V CDR1 and CDR2: SSHAT, FNYEAQ (reference sequence). The CDR3 is 16 amino acids. The CDR3 bases are TGTGCTAGCAGCCTGCAGGGGCTGGGGGGCACCGGGGAGCTGTTTTTT. Translated, it gives CASSLQGLGGTGELFF.

This clonotype was counted between two and nine times. Given a much more abundant clone one base away, this may be a read error. The CDR3 DNA reads TGTGCCAGCAGCGCCGGGGGGACGGTGGACACTGAAGCTTTCTTT. Translating gives CASSAGGTVDTEAFF. J is TRBJ1-1 and V is TRBV9; the D gene is possibly TRBD1 (5 bases). The CDR3 length is 15 residues. The germline V gene encodes CDR1 SGDLS and CDR2 YYNGEE. The germline V and J ends were trimmed by 3 bases and 3 bases, with 15 bases remaining between them. Combining the CDR3 with reference TRBV9 and TRBJ1-1 gives the whole variable domain DSGVTQTPKHLITATGQRVTLRCSPRSGDLSVYWYQQSLDQGLQFLIQYYNGEERAKGNILERFSAQQFPDLHSELNLSSLELGDSALYFCASSAGGTVDTEAFFGQGTRLTVV.

This clonotype was seen repeatedly, ten times or more. V is TRBV7-3 and J is TRBJ2-3; D is ambiguous. This CDR3 is built from 13 residues. Germline lookup yields CDR1 SGHTA and CDR2 FQGTGA. The V gene lost 4 bases and the J gene lost 1 base, with 6 bases spanning the gap. Here the CDR3 reads CASSSLGTDTQYF. CDR3 nucleotide sequence: TGTGCCAGCAGCTCCCTCGGCACAGATACGCAGTATTTT.

V is TRBV10-3 and J is TRBJ2-2, with a possible D match to TRBD1 (5 bases). Germline assignment: CDR1 ENHRY and CDR2 SYGVKD. Trimming stripped 3 bases from V and 1 base from J, with 9 bases between. The CDR3 covers 15 residues. In DNA form, the CDR3 reads TGTGCCATCAGTGAAGACAGACAGAACACCGGGGAGCTGTTTTTT. Its translation is CAISEDRQNTGELFF.

V gene TRBV20-1 combines with J gene TRBJ2-5; 14 nucleotides align to TRBD2. The V and J ends lost 0 bases and 5 bases, in that order; junction bases with no gene match: 8. The CDR3 extends over 17 amino acids. The germline gives CDR1 DFQATT, CDR2 SNEGSKA (reference sequence). CDR3 loop: CSARDPSTSGRGETQYF. The CDR3 DNA reads as TGCAGTGCTAGAGACCCCTCGACTAGCGGGAGGGGGGAGACCCAGTACTTC.

This clonotype showed up just a few times. The DNA for the CDR3 is TGTGCCAGCAGTAGTTCGTCAATTTACAATGAGCAGTTCTTC. The encoded protein is CASSSSSIYNEQFF. V usage is TRBV6-1 and J usage is TRBJ2-1; unclear D gene. Germline-derived CDR1 and CDR2 are MNHNS and SASEGT. CDR3 size: 14 residues. Trimming shortened V by 5 bases and J by 4 bases, and 12 bases separated the two germline ends.

This sequence joins TRBV28 and TRBJ1-1, with D possibly being TRBD1 (6 bases). Germline CDR1 is MDHEN and CDR2 is SYDVKM. V was clipped by 5 bases and J by 3 bases, with 16 bases between them. This CDR3 is built from 15 residues. As DNA, the CDR3 is TGTGCCAGCAGTAAAAACGACAGGCCCTACACTGAAGCTTTCTTT. Translating it yields CASSKNDRPYTEAFF.

Points on this clonotype: This CDR3 is missing its conserved last phenylalanine or tryptophan, likely due to a read error. The chain is built from TRBV2 and TRBJ1-1, with unresolved D. The germline V gene encodes CDR1 SNHLY and CDR2 FYNNEI. The CDR3 totals 11 residues. Trimming removed 10 bases from V and 0 bases from J, with 6 bases in between. The CDR3 DNA reads as TGTGCCACAATACTGAACACTGAAGCTTTCTCT. It specifies CATILNTEAFS.

This clonotype was counted between two and nine times. The chain uses TRBV28 and TRBJ1-6, with 10 nucleotides matching TRBD1. V shed 7 bases, J shed 7 bases, and the junction held 7 bases outside the gene matches. Germline CDR1 is MDHEN and CDR2 is SYDVKM. The CDR3 covers 15 residues. The CDR3 DNA reads TGTGCCAGCACAGAGACAGGGGGCGGGAATTCACCCCTCCACTTT. Protein sequence: CASTETGGGNSPLHF. Full variable domain (remainder filled in from reference TRBV28 and TRBJ1-6): DVKVTQSSRYLVKRTGEKVFLECVQDMDHENMFWYRQDPGLGLRLIYFSYDVKMKEKGDIPEGYSVSREKKERFSLILESASTNQTSMYLCASTETGGGNSPLHFGNGTRLTVT.

This clonotype was picked up many times. The CDR3 reads CASSLLLGQRYEQYF. The CDR3 coding sequence is TGTGCCAGCAGCTTACTTCTTGGACAGCGCTACGAGCAGTACTTC. V is TRBV7-2 and J is TRBJ2-7, with D possibly TRBD1 on 6 matching bases. V dropped 2 bases and J dropped 3 bases, with 14 bases sitting between them. Germline V lookup: CDR1 SGHTA, CDR2 FQGNSA. There are 15 residues in the CDR3.

This clonotype was picked up a small number of times. This chain links TRBV25-1 with TRBJ2-7; D unresolved. V lost 10 bases to trimming and J lost 3 bases, with 16 bases between them. This CDR3 has 13 residues. The V gene's germline CDR1 is MGHDK and CDR2 SYGVNS. CDR3 DNA: TGTGCCACTCTGGACGGACCTCACTACGAGCAGTACTTC. Its protein product is CATLDGPHYEQYF.

This clonotype was seen at least ten times. V usage is TRBV9 and J usage is TRBJ1-1; the match to TRBD1 covers 8 bases. The V segment lost 3 bases and the J segment 3 bases; nucleotides outside the gene matches: 7. The germline V gene has CDR1 SGDLS and CDR2 YYNGEE. CDR3 length: 15 amino acids. The CDR3 is CASSADRGRHTEAFF. The CDR3 DNA reads TGTGCCAGCAGCGCTGACAGGGGCCGGCACACTGAAGCTTTCTTT. Using reference TRBV9 and TRBJ1-1 for the parts outside the CDR3, the full variable domain is DSGVTQTPKHLITATGQRVTLRCSPRSGDLSVYWYQQSLDQGLQFLIQYYNGEERAKGNILERFSAQQFPDLHSELNLSSLELGDSALYFCASSADRGRHTEAFFGQGTRLTVV.

A word on this clonotype: An end of the junction does not agree with germline; a read error may underlie this. The genes are TRBV11-2 and TRBJ1-3; TRBD1 aligns across 7 bases. The CDR3 has 16 amino acids. Germline-derived CDR1 and CDR2 are SGHAT and FQNNGV. The CDR3 protein is CASSHFYWDSQNAIYF. The CDR3 nucleotides read TGTGCCAGCAGCCATTTCTATTGGGACAGTCAAAACGCCATATATTTT.